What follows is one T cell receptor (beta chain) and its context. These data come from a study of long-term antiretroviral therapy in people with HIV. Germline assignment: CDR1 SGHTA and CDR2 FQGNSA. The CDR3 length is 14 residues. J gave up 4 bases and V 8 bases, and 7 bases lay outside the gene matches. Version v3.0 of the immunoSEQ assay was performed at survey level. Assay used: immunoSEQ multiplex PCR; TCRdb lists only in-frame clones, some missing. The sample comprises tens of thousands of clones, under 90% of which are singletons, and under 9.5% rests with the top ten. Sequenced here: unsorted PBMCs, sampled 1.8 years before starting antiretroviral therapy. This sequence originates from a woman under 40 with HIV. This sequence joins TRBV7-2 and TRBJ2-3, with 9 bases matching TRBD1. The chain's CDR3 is CASRRDRVADTQYF. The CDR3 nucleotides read TGTGCCAGCCGCCGGGACAGGGTAGCAGATACGCAGTATTTT.